This T cell receptor (beta chain) was retrieved from a study of shared clonotypes between healthy human individuals. Sequencing used immunoSEQ multiplex PCR; TCRdb keeps in-frame clones, though not all of them. The table shows hundreds of thousands of clones, with 55% to 85% occurring only once. Germline loops: CDR1 SGHTA, CDR2 FQGTGA. V dropped 6 bases and J dropped 0 bases, with 15 bases sitting between them. The CDR3 totals 16 residues. This receptor was taken from a woman aged 30 to 39 in good health. Sequencing input: memory CD4+ T cells sorted from blood. The sample's subset: CD45RA-negative fraction. The gene calls are TRBV7-3 and TRBJ1-3; D call uncertain. The CDR3 region has the DNA TGTGCCAGCAGTTCCCCCGGGCCTAGCTCTGGAAACACCATATATTTT. Encoded protein: CASSSPGPSSGNTIYF.